Listed here are 7 T cell receptor beta chains from one sample, sequenced in a study of cytomegalovirus exposure and HLA in healthy donors (dated by TCRdb to about 2017). The method was the immunoSEQ multiplex PCR assay. The multiplex PCR relied on a mix of 60 forward primers for TCR Vbeta segments and 13 reverse primers for TCR Jbeta segments. What TCRdb holds here is the immuneACCESS table cut down to in-frame rearrangements. Part of the clones is not present; checked against another copy, under half of the missing clones reflect an unresolved V gene, and the others are unexplained. This sample lists some 110,000 clones; about four fifths were detected once. The leading ten clones occupy 22% of the sample. Sequenced material: PBMCs. These receptors came from a man under 40 in good health and CMV-seropositive.

The chain is built from TRBV5-4 and TRBJ1-2; possible D gene TRBD1, 5 bases. The CDR3 has 13 residues. Germline V gene sequence: CDR1 SGHNT, CDR2 YYREEE (reference sequence). Trimming removed 3 bases at V and 2 bases at J, with 8 bases between. CDR3 protein: CASSSPGNYGYTF. The CDR3, as DNA: TGTGCCAGCAGCTCACCAGGGAACTATGGCTACACCTTC.

CDR3 nucleotides: TGTGCCAGCACCCTCTGGGACAACCAAGAGACCCAGTACTTC. It yields the protein CASTLWDNQETQYF. The chain uses TRBV9 and TRBJ2-5, with D perhaps TRBD1 (6 bases). CDR3 length equals 14 residues. V lost 6 bases, J lost 0 bases, and 12 bases lay in between. Germline V gene sequence: CDR1 SGDLS, CDR2 YYNGEE.

The V and J genes are TRBV4-1 and TRBJ2-7; 7 nucleotides align to TRBD1. V shed 1 base and J 1 base; nucleotides not matched to a gene: 4. CDR1 is MGHRA, CDR2 YSYEKL, per germline. The CDR3 totals 15 residues. The CDR3 reads CASSQAPGQSYEQYV. The DNA for the CDR3 is TGCGCCAGCAGCCAAGCTCCGGGACAGTCCTACGAGCAGTACGTC.

In nucleotides, the CDR3 is TGTGCCACTAGGGACTACGTCGACAGGGGCAGCTCTGGGGCCAACGTCCTGACTTTC. Encoded protein: CATRDYVDRGSSGANVLTF. The chain is built from TRBV19 and TRBJ2-6; D may be TRBD1 (8 bases). Germline V gives CDR1 LNHDA, CDR2 SQIVND (reference sequence). The CDR3 is 19 amino acids. The ends were cut back, 10 bases at V and 0 bases at J, with 25 bases in the middle.

The chain has TRBV4-2 and TRBJ2-3, with 10 bases aligning to TRBD2. CDR3 length: 18 amino acids. CDR1 is LGHNA and CDR2 is YNFKEQ in the germline V gene. Unmatched junction bases numbered 14, after V lost 3 bases and J lost 5 bases. The CDR3, as DNA: TGTGCCAGCAGCCAGCCCCTCGGAGCGGGGGGGCGACTAGATACGCAGTATTTT. It is translated as CASSQPLGAGGRLDTQYF.

The chain couples TRBV5-1 to TRBJ2-5; 7 nucleotides match TRBD1. The CDR3 is made up of 14 amino acids. Germline CDR1 SGHRS, CDR2 YFSETQ. The V gene end was trimmed by 3 bases and the J gene end by 5 bases; junction bases not matched to a gene: 7. This CDR3 is CASSWLGTDETQYF. The DNA of the CDR3 is TGCGCCAGCAGCTGGTTAGGGACAGATGAGACCCAGTACTTC.

This sequence joins TRBV6-5 and TRBJ2-3, with 9 bases aligning to TRBD2. CDR1 MNHEY and CDR2 SVGAGI come from the germline V gene. The CDR3 spans 15 residues. Trimming removed 5 bases from V and 1 base from J; junction bases left unmatched: 4. Here the CDR3 reads CASSRRLAGTDTQYF. CDR3 sequence (DNA): TGTGCCAGCAGTCGGAGACTAGCGGGCACAGATACGCAGTATTTT.